This TCR beta chain stems from a study of T cell repertoires in cytomegalovirus infection. Whole-study context: Carrying CMV and the relevant HLA type showed in public TCR beta signatures. Overall study findings and caveats: The cumulative frequency of public TCR beta families distinguished individuals who carried CMV together with the relevant HLA.

The CDR3 sequence is 17 residues long. Germline trimming cut 1 base from V and 4 bases from J; bases unmatched to any gene: 10. From germline, CDR1 is SQVTM and CDR2 ANQGSEA. MiXCR was run by TCRdb on the reads, yielding one entry per CDR3 protein. The table includes 550,000 to 700,000 distinct CDR3 sequences, roughly 42% detected once. With regard to this clonotype: The antigen remains undetermined.

The J gene is TRBJ1-2, the V gene TRBV29-1; 12 bases fit TRBD1. This TCR came from a human donor in good health (CMV status not recorded). Some clones in this sample may be carry-over from other donors' samples. Sample: cultured PBMCs, taken from culture after CMV antigen stimulation. The CDR3 protein is CSVEARDRGRGFYGYTF. Written as DNA, the CDR3 is TGCAGCGTTGAAGCCCGGGACAGGGGGCGCGGATTCTATGGCTACACCTTC.